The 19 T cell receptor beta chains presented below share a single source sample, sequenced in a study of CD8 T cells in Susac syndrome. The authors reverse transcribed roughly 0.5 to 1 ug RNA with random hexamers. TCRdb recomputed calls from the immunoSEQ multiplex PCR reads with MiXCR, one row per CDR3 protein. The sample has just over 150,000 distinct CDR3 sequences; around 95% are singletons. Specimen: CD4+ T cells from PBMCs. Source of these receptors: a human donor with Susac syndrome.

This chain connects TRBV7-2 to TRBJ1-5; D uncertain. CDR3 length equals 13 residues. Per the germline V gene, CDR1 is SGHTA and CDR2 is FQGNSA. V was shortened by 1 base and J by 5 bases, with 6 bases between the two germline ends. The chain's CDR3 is CASSLEGHQPQHF. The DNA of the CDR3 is TGTGCCAGCAGCTTAGAGGGTCATCAGCCCCAGCATTTT.

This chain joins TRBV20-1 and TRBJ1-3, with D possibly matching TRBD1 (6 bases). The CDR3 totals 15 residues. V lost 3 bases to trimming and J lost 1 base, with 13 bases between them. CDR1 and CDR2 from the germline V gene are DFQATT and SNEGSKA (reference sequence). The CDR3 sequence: CSASLAGVSGNTIYF. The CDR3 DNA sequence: TGCAGTGCTAGCCTCGCAGGGGTGTCTGGAAACACCATATATTTT.

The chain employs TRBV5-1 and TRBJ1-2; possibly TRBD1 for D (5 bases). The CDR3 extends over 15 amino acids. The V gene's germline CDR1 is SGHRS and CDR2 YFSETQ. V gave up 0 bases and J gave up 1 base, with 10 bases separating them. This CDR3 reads CASSLDPGNNYGYTF. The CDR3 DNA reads TGCGCCAGCAGCTTGGATCCAGGGAATAACTATGGCTACACCTTC. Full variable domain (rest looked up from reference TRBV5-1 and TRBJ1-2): KAGVTQTPRYLIKTRGQQVTLSCSPISGHRSVSWYQQTPGQGLQFLFEYFSETQRNKGNFPGRFSGRQFSNSRSEMNVSTLELGDSALYLCASSLDPGNNYGYTFGSGTRLTVV.

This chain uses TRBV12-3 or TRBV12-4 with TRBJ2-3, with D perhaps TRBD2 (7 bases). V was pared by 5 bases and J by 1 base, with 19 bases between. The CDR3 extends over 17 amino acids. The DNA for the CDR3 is TGTGCCAGCAGTAGGGGAGGGGGAGGGTGGGGCACAGATACGCAGTATTTT. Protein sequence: CASSRGGGGWGTDTQYF.

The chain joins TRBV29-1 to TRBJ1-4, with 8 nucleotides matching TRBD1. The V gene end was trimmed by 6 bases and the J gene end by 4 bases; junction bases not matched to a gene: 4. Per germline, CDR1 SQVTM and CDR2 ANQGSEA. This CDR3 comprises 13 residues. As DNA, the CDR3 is TGCAGCGTCAAGGACAGGGTTAATGAAAAACTGTTTTTT. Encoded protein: CSVKDRVNEKLFF.

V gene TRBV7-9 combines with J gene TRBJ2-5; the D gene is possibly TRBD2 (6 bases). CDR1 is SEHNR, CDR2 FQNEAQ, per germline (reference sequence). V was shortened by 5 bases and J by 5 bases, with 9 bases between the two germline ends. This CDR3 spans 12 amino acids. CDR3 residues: CASSRDLETQYF. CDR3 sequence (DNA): TGTGCCAGCAGCCGGGACTTGGAGACCCAGTACTTC.

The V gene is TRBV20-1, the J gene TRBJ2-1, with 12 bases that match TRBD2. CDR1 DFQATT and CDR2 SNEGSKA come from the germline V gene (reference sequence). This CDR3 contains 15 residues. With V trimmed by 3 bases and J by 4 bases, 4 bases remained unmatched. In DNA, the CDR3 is TGCAGTGCTAGGGTACTAGCGGGGGGATACAATGAGCAGTTCTTC. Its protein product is CSARVLAGGYNEQFF.

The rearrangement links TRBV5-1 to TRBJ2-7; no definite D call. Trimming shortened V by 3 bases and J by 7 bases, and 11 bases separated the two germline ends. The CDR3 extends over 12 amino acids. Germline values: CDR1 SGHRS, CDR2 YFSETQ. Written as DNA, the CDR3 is TGCGCCAGCAGCTCTCGGGTGGGAGAGCAGTACTTC. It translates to CASSSRVGEQYF.

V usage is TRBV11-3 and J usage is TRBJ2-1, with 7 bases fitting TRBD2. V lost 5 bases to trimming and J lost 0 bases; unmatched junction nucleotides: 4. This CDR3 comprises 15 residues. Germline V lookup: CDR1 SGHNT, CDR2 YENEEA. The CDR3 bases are TGTGCCAGCAGCCCCCGACTAGCCTCCTACAATGAGCAGTTCTTC. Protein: CASSPRLASYNEQFF.

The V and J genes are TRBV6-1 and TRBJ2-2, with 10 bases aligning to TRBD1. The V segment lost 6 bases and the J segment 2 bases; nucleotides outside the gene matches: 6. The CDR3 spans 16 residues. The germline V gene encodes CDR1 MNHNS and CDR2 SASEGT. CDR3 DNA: TGTGCCAGCAGCAGCGGGACAGGGGTAAACACCGGGGAGCTGTTTTTT. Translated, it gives CASSSGTGVNTGELFF.

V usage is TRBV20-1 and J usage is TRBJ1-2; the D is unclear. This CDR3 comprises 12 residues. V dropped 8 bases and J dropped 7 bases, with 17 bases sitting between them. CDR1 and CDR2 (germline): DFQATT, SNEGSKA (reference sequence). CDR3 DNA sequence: TGCAGTCCCCCGCCGTCATGGGCTGGCTACACCTTC. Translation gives CSPPPSWAGYTF.

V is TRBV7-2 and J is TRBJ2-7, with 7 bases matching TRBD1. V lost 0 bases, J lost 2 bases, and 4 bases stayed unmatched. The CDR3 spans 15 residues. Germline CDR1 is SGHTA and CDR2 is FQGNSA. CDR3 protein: CASSLARDSPYEQYF. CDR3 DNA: TGTGCCAGCAGCTTAGCCCGGGACAGCCCCTACGAGCAGTACTTC.

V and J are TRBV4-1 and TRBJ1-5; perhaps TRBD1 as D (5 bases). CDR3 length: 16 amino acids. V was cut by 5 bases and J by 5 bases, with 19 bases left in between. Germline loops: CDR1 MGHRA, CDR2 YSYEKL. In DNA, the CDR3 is TGCGCCAGCAGCTCCCTAGAAGGGGTACGGGATCAGCCCCAGCATTTT. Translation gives CASSSLEGVRDQPQHF.

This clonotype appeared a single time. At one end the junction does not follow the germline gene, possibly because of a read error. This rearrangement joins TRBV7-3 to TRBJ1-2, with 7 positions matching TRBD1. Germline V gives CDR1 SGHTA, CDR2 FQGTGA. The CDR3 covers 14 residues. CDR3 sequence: CASSLTTGSEGYTF. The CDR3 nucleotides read TGTGCCAGCAGCCTAACGACAGGGTCGGAGGGCTACACCTTC.

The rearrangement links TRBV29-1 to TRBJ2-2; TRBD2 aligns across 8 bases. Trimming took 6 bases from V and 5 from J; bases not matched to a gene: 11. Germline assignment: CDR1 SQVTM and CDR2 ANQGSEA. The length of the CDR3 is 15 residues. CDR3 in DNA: TGCAGCGTCCTAACGGGGGGGGGATGGACCGGGGAGCTGTTTTTT. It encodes CSVLTGGGWTGELFF.

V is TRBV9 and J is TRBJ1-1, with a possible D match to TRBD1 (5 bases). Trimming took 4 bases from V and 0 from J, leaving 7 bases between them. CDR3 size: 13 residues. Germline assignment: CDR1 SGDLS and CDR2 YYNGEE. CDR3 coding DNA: TGTGCCAGCAGCCAGGACATGAACACTGAAGCTTTCTTT. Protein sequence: CASSQDMNTEAFF.

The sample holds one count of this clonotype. This CDR3 is CSAAGTVSNQPQHF. CDR3 coding DNA: TGCAGTGCCGCAGGGACAGTAAGCAATCAGCCCCAGCATTTT. The chain is built from TRBV20-1 and TRBJ1-5, with 7 nucleotides matching TRBD1. Germline values: CDR1 DFQATT, CDR2 SNEGSKA (reference sequence). V was pared by 6 bases and J by 1 base, with 6 bases of the junction left unmatched. This CDR3 region has 14 residues.

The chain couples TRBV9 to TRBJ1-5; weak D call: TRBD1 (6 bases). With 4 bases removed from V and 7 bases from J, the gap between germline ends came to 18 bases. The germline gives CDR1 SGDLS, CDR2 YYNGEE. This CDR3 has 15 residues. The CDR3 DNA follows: TGTGCCAGCAGCTTAGGGGGGGGAGCCGAACAGCCCCAGCATTTT. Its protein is CASSLGGGAEQPQHF.

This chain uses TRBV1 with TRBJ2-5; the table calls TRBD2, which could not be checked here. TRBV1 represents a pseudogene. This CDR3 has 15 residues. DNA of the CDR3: TGCACCAGCAGCCGGACTAGCGGGGAGGAAGAGACCCAGTACTTC. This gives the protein CTSSRTSGEEETQYF.